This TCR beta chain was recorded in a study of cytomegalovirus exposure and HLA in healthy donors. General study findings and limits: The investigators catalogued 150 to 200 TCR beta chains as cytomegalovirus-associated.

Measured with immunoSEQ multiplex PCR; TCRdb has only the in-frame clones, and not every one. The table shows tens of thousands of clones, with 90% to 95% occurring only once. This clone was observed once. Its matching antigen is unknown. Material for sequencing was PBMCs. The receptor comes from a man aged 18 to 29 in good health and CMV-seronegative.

CDR3 nucleotides: TGCGCCAGCAACCCAATTGGACAGTCCACCGGGGAGCTGTTTTTT. It codes for CASNPIGQSTGELFF. The chain employs TRBV5-1 and TRBJ2-2, with a weak D call TRBD1 (6 bases). The CDR3 is made up of 15 amino acids. Looked up from germline, CDR1 is SGHRS and CDR2 is YFSETQ. Trimming removed 6 bases at V and 4 bases at J, with 16 bases between. The entire variable domain, with the rest obtained from reference TRBV5-1 and TRBJ2-2, is as follows: KAGVTQTPRYLIKTRGQQVTLSCSPISGHRSVSWYQQTPGQGLQFLFEYFSETQRNKGNFPGRFSGRQFSNSRSEMNVSTLELGDSALYLCASNPIGQSTGELFFGEGSRLTVL.